This TCR beta chain was identified during a study of cytomegalovirus exposure and HLA in healthy donors. There are 13 residues in the CDR3. V was shortened by 0 bases and J by 12 bases, with 14 bases between the two germline ends. CDR1 is LNHDA and CDR2 is SQIVND in the germline V gene (reference sequence). This clone was counted between two and nine times. The PCR ran on 60 Vbeta and 13 Jbeta primers. Sequencing used immunoSEQ multiplex PCR; TCRdb keeps in-frame clones, though not all of them. In the table there are about 150,000 clones, about a tenth of which are singletons. The gene calls are TRBV19 and TRBJ1-1, with D uncertain. The specimen was PBMCs. This sequence originates from a male donor in good health and CMV-seronegative. CDR3 amino acids: CASSIDGRRRTFF. The CDR3 DNA reads TGTGCCAGTAGTATAGACGGGAGGAGGAGAACTTTCTTT.